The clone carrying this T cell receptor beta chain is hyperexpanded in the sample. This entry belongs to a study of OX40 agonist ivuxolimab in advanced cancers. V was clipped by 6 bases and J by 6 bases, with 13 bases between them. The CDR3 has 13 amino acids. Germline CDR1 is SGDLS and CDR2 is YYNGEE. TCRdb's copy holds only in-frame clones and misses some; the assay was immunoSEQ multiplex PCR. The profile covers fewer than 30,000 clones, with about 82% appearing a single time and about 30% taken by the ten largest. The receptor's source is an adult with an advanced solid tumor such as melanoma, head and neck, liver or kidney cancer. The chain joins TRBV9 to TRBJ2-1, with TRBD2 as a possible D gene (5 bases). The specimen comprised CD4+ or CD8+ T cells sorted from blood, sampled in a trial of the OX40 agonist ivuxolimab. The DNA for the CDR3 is TGTGCCAGCAATAACCCTAGCCTCAATGAGCAGTTCTTC. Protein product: CASNNPSLNEQFF.